These T cell receptor beta chains were read from a single sample in a study of molecular identifiers for immune sequencing clone quantification. Using its own MiXCR run on the PCR reads, TCRdb lists one record per CDR3 protein. The profile covers more than 550,000 distinct CDR3 sequences, with over 25% appearing a single time and roughly 0.83% taken by the ten largest. Sequencing was performed on naive CD8+ T cells from blood, with Jurkat cell RNA spiked in. Receptors were obtained from a human donor in good health. Some libraries in this study had Jurkat cell RNA spiked in. Both conserved end residues are part of each CDR3. The D gene is left open where the match is weak. Some rows mark clone size as missing; the rest say once, few, many or name a class of expanded clone.

clone size: NA; V gene: TRBV7-9; J gene: TRBJ2-5; D gene: NA; CDR3 DNA: TGTGCCAGCAGCCCCCCGTGGGCCAGCCAAGAGACCCAGTACTTC; CDR3 protein: CASSPPWASQETQYF
clone size: many; V gene: TRBV3-1; J gene: TRBJ2-3; D gene: TRBD2; CDR3 DNA: TGTGCCAGCAGCGGGACTAGCGGCAGAGATACGCAGTATTTT; CDR3 protein: CASSGTSGRDTQYF
clone size: few; V gene: TRBV11-2; J gene: TRBJ2-5; D gene: NA; CDR3 DNA: TGTGCCAGCAGCACCACCGGGACCGACGATTACGAGACCCAGTACTTC; CDR3 protein: CASSTTGTDDYETQYF
clone size: many; V gene: TRBV4-1; J gene: TRBJ2-3; D gene: NA; CDR3 DNA: TGCGCCAGCACCCTGGGACCTAGCACAGATACGCAGTATTTT; CDR3 protein: CASTLGPSTDTQYF
clone size: few; V gene: TRBV7-9; J gene: TRBJ2-3; D gene: TRBD2; CDR3 DNA: TGTGCCAGCAGAGGGGGGAGCGGGGGGCATCGCACAGATACGCAGTATTTT; CDR3 protein: CASRGGSGGHRTDTQYF
clone size: few; V gene: TRBV30; J gene: TRBJ1-1; D gene: NA; CDR3 DNA: TGTGCCTGGAGTGCCGAATGGAACACTGAAGCTTTCTTT; CDR3 protein: CAWSAEWNTEAFF
clone size: many; V gene: TRBV12-3/TRBV12-4; J gene: TRBJ1-1; D gene: TRBD1; CDR3 DNA: TGTGCCACCCGGACAGGGGGAACTGAAGCTTTCTTT; CDR3 protein: CATRTGGTEAFF
clone size: few; V gene: TRBV7-9; J gene: TRBJ2-7; D gene: TRBD2; CDR3 DNA: TGTGCCAGCAGCTTAAAGCTAGCGGGAGGCCACAGCTCCTACGAGCAGTACTTC; CDR3 protein: CASSLKLAGGHSSYEQYF
clone size: many; V gene: TRBV7-9; J gene: TRBJ2-6; D gene: NA; CDR3 DNA: TGTGCCAGCAGCTTAGTTTACAGCGATGCCGGCTCTGGGGCCAACGTCCTGACTTTC; CDR3 protein: CASSLVYSDAGSGANVLTF
clone size: NA; V gene: TRBV9; J gene: TRBJ2-5; D gene: NA; CDR3 DNA: TGTGCCAGCAGCGTAGAGGGACTGGAAGAGACCCAGTACTTC; CDR3 protein: CASSVEGLEETQYF
clone size: NA; V gene: TRBV28; J gene: TRBJ1-2; D gene: TRBD1; CDR3 DNA: TGTGCCAGCAGTTTACGAGGACAGGGACCCCTAGGCTACACCTTC; CDR3 protein: CASSLRGQGPLGYTF
clone size: many; V gene: TRBV4-3; J gene: TRBJ2-3; D gene: NA; CDR3 DNA: TGCGCCAGCCGAGGGGTTGGGACAGATACGCAGTATTTT; CDR3 protein: CASRGVGTDTQYF
clone size: few; V gene: TRBV7-8; J gene: TRBJ2-7; D gene: TRBD2; CDR3 DNA: TGTGCCAGCAGCCCGCAGGAGCGGGGGATCTCCTACGAGCAGTACTTC; CDR3 protein: CASSPQERGISYEQYF
clone size: NA; V gene: TRBV10-3; J gene: TRBJ2-3; D gene: NA; CDR3 DNA: TGTGCCATCAGCGAGTCCGCGACCGTAGGAGGTACGCAGTATTTT; CDR3 protein: CAISESATVGGTQYF
clone size: NA; V gene: TRBV7-9; J gene: TRBJ1-2; D gene: TRBD1; CDR3 DNA: TGTGCCAGCAGCCCCAGCCCGGGACAGGCGCAATATGGCTACACCTTC; CDR3 protein: CASSPSPGQAQYGYTF
clone size: NA; V gene: TRBV13; J gene: TRBJ1-2; D gene: NA; CDR3 DNA: TGTGCCAGCAGCTTAGTGGGCGGGCAAGACTATGGCTACACCTTC; CDR3 protein: CASSLVGGQDYGYTF
clone size: few; V gene: TRBV27; J gene: TRBJ1-1; D gene: NA; CDR3 DNA: TGTGCCAGCAGTTCCCTACAGGGACGGGACACTGAAGCTTTCTTT; CDR3 protein: CASSSLQGRDTEAFF
clone size: few; V gene: TRBV27; J gene: TRBJ1-2; D gene: NA; CDR3 DNA: TGTGCCAGCAGTTTAAGGCAAACTAACTATGGCTACACCTTC; CDR3 protein: CASSLRQTNYGYTF
clone size: NA; V gene: TRBV7-2; J gene: TRBJ2-7; D gene: NA; CDR3 DNA: TGTGCCAGCAGCGCGTCTGCAGGGACCAGCTCCTGCGAGCAGTACTTC; CDR3 protein: CASSASAGTSSCEQYF
clone size: few; V gene: TRBV10-2; J gene: TRBJ2-2; D gene: NA; CDR3 DNA: TGCGCCAGCAGTGAGTCATTGTTGGGGGTCACCGGGGAGCTGTTTTTT; CDR3 protein: CASSESLLGVTGELFF
clone size: many; V gene: TRBV9; J gene: TRBJ1-6; D gene: TRBD1; CDR3 DNA: TGTGCCAGCAGCGCTGACAGGGGGAATTCACCCCTCCACTTT; CDR3 protein: CASSADRGNSPLHF
clone size: NA; V gene: TRBV4-2; J gene: TRBJ2-3; D gene: TRBD2; CDR3 DNA: TGTGCCAGCAGCCAAGTAGCTAGCGGGAGGTTTGTCACAGATACGCAGTATTTT; CDR3 protein: CASSQVASGRFVTDTQYF
clone size: NA; V gene: TRBV29-1; J gene: TRBJ2-7; D gene: NA; CDR3 DNA: TGCAGCGTTGAAGATCCGGCAGGGGAAGGCTACGAGCAGTACTTC; CDR3 protein: CSVEDPAGEGYEQYF
clone size: many; V gene: TRBV4-1; J gene: TRBJ1-1; D gene: NA; CDR3 DNA: TGCGCCAGCAGTCAACCAGGGTTTGAAACCGAAGCTTTCTTT; CDR3 protein: CASSQPGFETEAFF
clone size: many; V gene: TRBV30; J gene: TRBJ2-3; D gene: TRBD1; CDR3 DNA: TGTGCCTGGGGCCCCCGGGACAGGGGGCTCTACACAGATACGCAGTATTTT; CDR3 protein: CAWGPRDRGLYTDTQYF
clone size: few; V gene: TRBV13; J gene: TRBJ2-5; D gene: NA; CDR3 DNA: TGTGCCAGCAGCATCGGGACTCTCCAAGAGACCCAGTACTTC; CDR3 protein: CASSIGTLQETQYF
clone size: NA; V gene: TRBV7-9; J gene: TRBJ1-1; D gene: NA; CDR3 DNA: TGTGCCAGCAGACCCGACGGCGGCACTGAAGCTTTCTTT; CDR3 protein: CASRPDGGTEAFF
clone size: NA; V gene: TRBV20-1; J gene: TRBJ2-1; D gene: NA; CDR3 DNA: TGCAGTGCGAGTGGCAGCTACAATGAGCAGTTCTTC; CDR3 protein: CSASGSYNEQFF
clone size: many; V gene: TRBV29-1; J gene: TRBJ2-7; D gene: NA; CDR3 DNA: TGCAGCGTTGAAAAGGGTAACTACGAGCAGTACTTC; CDR3 protein: CSVEKGNYEQYF
clone size: few; V gene: TRBV27; J gene: TRBJ2-7; D gene: NA; CDR3 DNA: TGTGCCAGCAGTTTCCTGGGATGGGGCTCCTACGAGCAGTACTTC; CDR3 protein: CASSFLGWGSYEQYF
clone size: NA; V gene: TRBV2; J gene: TRBJ2-3; D gene: NA; CDR3 DNA: TGTGCCAGCAGCGGTGGCCCAGGTACGCAGTATTTT; CDR3 protein: CASSGGPGTQYF
clone size: NA; V gene: TRBV19; J gene: TRBJ2-7; D gene: NA; CDR3 DNA: TGTGCCAGTAGTATCTCCCCGGACGGTTCCTACGAGCAGTACTTC; CDR3 protein: CASSISPDGSYEQYF
clone size: many; V gene: TRBV6-5; J gene: TRBJ2-2; D gene: NA; CDR3 DNA: TGTGCCAGCAGTTATTTCTCCGGGGAGCTGTTTTTT; CDR3 protein: CASSYFSGELFF
clone size: few; V gene: TRBV4-1; J gene: TRBJ1-5; D gene: NA; CDR3 DNA: TGCGCCAGCAGCCAAGGGAGGGCCAATCAGCCCCAGCATTTT; CDR3 protein: CASSQGRANQPQHF
clone size: many; V gene: TRBV10-3; J gene: TRBJ1-1; D gene: NA; CDR3 DNA: TGTGCCATCAGTGAGCCGGGAACTGAAGCTTTCTTT; CDR3 protein: CAISEPGTEAFF
clone size: NA; V gene: TRBV7-9; J gene: TRBJ2-7; D gene: TRBD1; CDR3 DNA: TGTGCCAGCAGCCCCCGGGACAGGCTCTACGAGCAGTACTTC; CDR3 protein: CASSPRDRLYEQYF
clone size: NA; V gene: TRBV27; J gene: TRBJ1-5; D gene: NA; CDR3 DNA: TGTGCCAGCAGTCCTAGGTTGGTTCCCAATCAGCCCCAGCATTTT; CDR3 protein: CASSPRLVPNQPQHF
clone size: NA; V gene: TRBV19; J gene: TRBJ1-6; D gene: TRBD1; CDR3 DNA: TGTGCCAGTAGTCGGGACAGTTCCAATTCACCCCTCCACTTT; CDR3 protein: CASSRDSSNSPLHF
clone size: many; V gene: TRBV4-3; J gene: TRBJ2-3; D gene: NA; CDR3 DNA: TGCGCCAGCAGCCAAGACGCAGCGGCGGCCACAGATACGCAGTATTTT; CDR3 protein: CASSQDAAAATDTQYF
clone size: few; V gene: TRBV28; J gene: TRBJ2-2; D gene: NA; CDR3 DNA: TGTGCCAGCAGTTTAATAAGGGTCACCGGGGAGCTGTTTTTT; CDR3 protein: CASSLIRVTGELFF